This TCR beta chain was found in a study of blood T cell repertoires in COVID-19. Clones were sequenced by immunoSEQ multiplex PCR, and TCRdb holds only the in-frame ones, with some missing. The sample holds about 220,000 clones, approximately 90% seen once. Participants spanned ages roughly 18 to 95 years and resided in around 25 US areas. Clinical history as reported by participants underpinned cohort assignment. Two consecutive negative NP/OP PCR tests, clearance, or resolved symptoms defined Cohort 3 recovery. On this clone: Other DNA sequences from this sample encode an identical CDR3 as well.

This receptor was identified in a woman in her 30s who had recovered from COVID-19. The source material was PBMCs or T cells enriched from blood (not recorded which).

The DNA of the CDR3 is TGTGCCAGCAGCGACAGGGGGGGCAATGAGCAGTTCTTC. Translated: CASSDRGGNEQFF. This chain joins TRBV5-4 and TRBJ2-1, with 9 bases matching TRBD1. V lost 4 bases and J lost 6; bases outside the gene matches: 2. Germline CDR1 and CDR2: SGHNT and YYREEE (reference sequence). This CDR3 has 13 residues.